Below are 23 T cell receptor beta chains sequenced from a single sample in a study of PD-L1 blockade in urothelial cancer (dated by TCRdb to about 2017). Receptors were amplified or captured by the immunoSEQ multiplex PCR assay. The clones in this table, taken by TCRdb from immuneACCESS, are in-frame only. Not every clone is retained; where verified, under half of the shortfall comes from an unresolved V gene, and the cause of the rest is unknown. The sample records 70,000 to 75,000 clones, around 84% of which are singletons. In total, the top ten clones hold 4% to 5% of the sample. The material was PBMCs, obtained around atezolizumab (anti-PD-L1) treatment. All receptors come from a man in his 70s with urothelial cancer.

The V and J genes are TRBV7-6 and TRBJ2-3; maybe TRBD2 (5 bases). V lost 4 bases and J 4 bases, leaving 18 bases between the germline ends. The CDR3 runs 16 residues. Germline V gene data show CDR1 as SGHVS and CDR2 as FNYEAQ. The CDR3 region is CASSSRVASHPDTQYF. DNA for the CDR3: TGTGCCAGCAGCTCGAGAGTGGCTAGCCACCCAGATACGCAGTATTTT.

Worth noting for this clone: The junction does not match germline at one end; this may be a read error. This sequence joins TRBV7-9 and TRBJ2-7, with D hard to call. The CDR3 length is 11 residues. Germline V CDR1 and CDR2: SEHNR, FQNEAQ (reference sequence). The CDR3 sequence is CASSLSFEQYF. CDR3 coding DNA: TGTGCCAGCAGCTTATCCTTCGAGCAGTACTTC.

V and J are TRBV29-1 and TRBJ2-1; D is ambiguous. There are 11 residues in the CDR3. V lost 2 bases, J lost 10 bases, and 9 bases lay in between. Germline V gene lookup returns CDR1 SQVTM and CDR2 ANQGSEA. CDR3 DNA: TGCAGCGTTGAATCGACACGAGAGCAGTTCTTC. Protein sequence: CSVESTREQFF.

The rearrangement joins TRBV28 to TRBJ2-6; 9 bases match TRBD1. The CDR3 has 15 amino acids. Trimming cost V 6 bases and J 13 bases; bases outside gene matches: 13. Germline loops: CDR1 MDHEN, CDR2 SYDVKM. The CDR3 sequence: CASSPTTGGVGVLTF. Written as DNA, the CDR3 is TGTGCCAGCAGCCCAACCACAGGGGGCGTAGGAGTCCTGACTTTC.

J is TRBJ2-7 and V is TRBV18, with D possibly being TRBD1 (6 bases). Per the germline V gene, CDR1 is KGHSH and CDR2 is LQKENI. The CDR3 covers 13 residues. V was pared by 2 bases and J by 4 bases, with 9 bases between. CDR3 coding DNA: TGTGCCAGCTCACCAGGAACAGGGTACGAGCAGTACTTC. It specifies CASSPGTGYEQYF.

V and J are TRBV4-1 and TRBJ2-4; the match to TRBD1 covers 7 bases. CDR1 is MGHRA, CDR2 YSYEKL, per germline. J gave up 8 bases and V 1 base, and 8 bases lay outside the gene matches. This CDR3 has 15 amino acids. The CDR3 bases are TGCGCCAGCAGCCAAGTTGGACAGGTTGTAGACATTCAGTACTTC. Its translation is CASSQVGQVVDIQYF.

The V and J genes are TRBV2 and TRBJ1-5, with D perhaps matching TRBD1 (6 bases). Per germline, CDR1 SNHLY and CDR2 FYNNEI. Trimming took 2 bases from V and 5 from J, leaving 13 bases between them. The CDR3 runs to 15 residues. The CDR3 DNA sequence: TGTGCCAGCAGTGAAAACAGGGCCGAAGATCAGCCCCAGCATTTT. Its protein is CASSENRAEDQPQHF.

V usage is TRBV5-4 and J usage is TRBJ2-3; 9 bases are a match to TRBD1. J gave up 5 bases and V 2 bases, and 9 bases lay outside the gene matches. CDR1 and CDR2 from the germline V gene are SGHNT and YYREEE (reference sequence). The CDR3 is 16 amino acids. The CDR3 coding sequence is TGTGCCAGCAGCTTTTCAGGGACAGGGACTAAAGATACGCAGTATTTT. Translated, it gives CASSFSGTGTKDTQYF.

The chain uses TRBV7-9 and TRBJ2-6, with D perhaps TRBD1 (5 bases). CDR3 length: 15 residues. V was trimmed by 5 bases and J by 4 bases, leaving 12 bases between them. Per the germline V gene, CDR1 is SEHNR and CDR2 is FQNEAQ (reference sequence). This CDR3 is CASSLTDRGANVLTF. The CDR3 region has the DNA TGTGCCAGCAGCCTGACAGACCGGGGGGCCAACGTCCTGACTTTC. Using reference TRBV7-9 and TRBJ2-6 for the parts outside the CDR3, the full variable domain is DTGVSQNPRHKITKRGQNVTFRCDPISEHNRLYWYRQTLGQGPEFLTYFQNEAQLEKSRLLSDRFSAERPKGSFSTLEIQRTEQGDSAMYLCASSLTDRGANVLTFGAGSRLTVL.

The V call is TRBV28, the J call TRBJ2-3; D perhaps matches TRBD1 (6 bases). The V end lost 6 bases, the J end lost 1 base, and 14 bases lay between the germline ends. The germline V gene has CDR1 MDHEN and CDR2 SYDVKM. The CDR3 runs 15 residues. The CDR3 region is CASSAPGVGTDTQYF. CDR3 sequence (DNA): TGTGCCAGCAGCGCACCAGGGGTTGGCACAGATACGCAGTATTTT.

In its sample, this clone was seen once. The J gene is TRBJ1-4, the V gene TRBV29-1; D is unresolved. CDR3 length: 13 residues. Germline V gene sequence: CDR1 SQVTM, CDR2 ANQGSEA. The germline V and J ends were trimmed by 4 bases and 5 bases, with 11 bases remaining between them. This CDR3 reads CSVGTDPNEKLFF. CDR3 coding DNA: TGCAGCGTTGGTACAGACCCGAATGAAAAACTGTTTTTT. The full variable domain, with the rest looked up from reference TRBV29-1 and TRBJ1-4, is SAVISQKPSRDICQRGTSLTIQCQVDSQVTMMFWYRQQPGQSLTLIATANQGSEATYESGFVIDKFPISRPNLTFSTLTVSNMSPEDSSIYLCSVGTDPNEKLFFGSGTQLSVL.

The rearrangement uses TRBV7-6 and TRBJ1-1; D remains unclear. Germline V gene lookup returns CDR1 SGHVS and CDR2 FNYEAQ. The CDR3 extends over 13 amino acids. Trimming pared 5 bases from V and 0 bases from J, leaving 7 bases between. This chain's CDR3 is CASSLSLNTEAFF. The CDR3 bases are TGTGCCAGCAGCCTATCCTTGAACACTGAAGCTTTCTTT.

The CDR3, as DNA: TGCGCCAGCAGCCCTCGGACAGGGGATGGCTACACCTTC. Its translation: CASSPRTGDGYTF. This rearrangement joins TRBV5-1 to TRBJ1-2, with TRBD1 matching over 9 bases. The CDR3 has 13 amino acids. The junction had 4 bases not matched to a gene; V was cut back by 4 bases and J by 6 bases. Looked up from germline, CDR1 is SGHRS and CDR2 is YFSETQ. Supplemented by reference TRBV5-1 and TRBJ1-2, the full variable domain reads KAGVTQTPRYLIKTRGQQVTLSCSPISGHRSVSWYQQTPGQGLQFLFEYFSETQRNKGNFPGRFSGRQFSNSRSEMNVSTLELGDSALYLCASSPRTGDGYTFGSGTRLTVV.

The J gene is TRBJ1-6, the V gene TRBV11-2, with a weak D call TRBD1 (5 bases). The germline V gene has CDR1 SGHAT and CDR2 FQNNGV. The CDR3 is 13 residues long. Deletions cut 2 bases from V and 16 bases from J, with 15 bases between. CDR3 protein: CASSLSLRDSLHF. Here the CDR3 DNA reads TGTGCCAGCAGCTTAAGTTTGCGGGACTCGCTCCACTTT.

This clone counts as medium-sized. V and J are TRBV4-1 and TRBJ2-7; 7 positions agree with TRBD2. Germline V lookup: CDR1 MGHRA, CDR2 YSYEKL. The CDR3 spans 15 residues. V shed 5 bases, J shed 5 bases, and the junction held 12 bases outside the gene matches. Written as DNA, the CDR3 is TGCGCCAGCAGCGGTAGGCGCGGGACTATCCACGAGCAGTACTTC. It is translated as CASSGRRGTIHEQYF.

This clone was observed once. The chain joins TRBV9 to TRBJ2-4; maybe TRBD2 (6 bases). Germline V CDR1 and CDR2: SGDLS, YYNGEE. The CDR3 totals 13 residues. The V gene lost 0 bases and the J gene lost 9 bases, with 10 bases spanning the gap. CDR3 nucleotides: TGTGCCAGCAGCGTAGATGCAGCGGGCATTCAGTACTTC. As protein: CASSVDAAGIQYF.

The rearrangement uses TRBV7-9 and TRBJ1-3; D ambiguous. The CDR3 is 13 amino acids. The V gene lost 5 bases and the J gene lost 2 bases, with 7 bases spanning the gap. The germline V gene encodes CDR1 SEHNR and CDR2 FQNEAQ (reference sequence). Written as DNA, the CDR3 is TGTGCCAGCAGCGGGGAGGCTGGAAACACCATATATTTT. Protein sequence: CASSGEAGNTIYF.

The chain combines TRBV7-8 with TRBJ2-7; possibly TRBD2 for D (5 bases). The CDR3 spans 16 residues. V was cut by 1 base and J by 4 bases, with 17 bases left in between. Looked up from germline, CDR1 is SGHVS and CDR2 is FQNEAQ. DNA of the CDR3: TGTGCCAGCAGCTTAGTGGAGGCTAAAGGGTGGTACGAGCAGTACTTC. Protein: CASSLVEAKGWYEQYF.

This rearrangement joins TRBV5-4 to TRBJ2-3; TRBD2 agrees at 8 bases. The germline gives CDR1 SGHNT, CDR2 YYREEE (reference sequence). The trim removed 0 bases at V and 4 bases at J, leaving 10 bases unmatched. The CDR3 has 17 amino acids. The CDR3 region has the DNA TGTGCCAGCAGCTTGGCCGGGAGGGGATTATCCGCAGATACGCAGTATTTT. Amino acid sequence: CASSLAGRGLSADTQYF.

This chain uses TRBV19 with TRBJ2-1; weak D call: TRBD2 (5 bases). CDR3 size: 14 residues. CDR1 and CDR2 from the germline V gene are LNHDA and SQIVND (reference sequence). Between the trimmed V and J ends, which lost 8 bases and 3 bases, there was a span of 14 bases. The CDR3 region is CASVDGKDYNEQFF. The CDR3 DNA is TGTGCCAGTGTGGACGGGAAAGACTACAATGAGCAGTTCTTC.

The chain is built from TRBV10-3 and TRBJ1-5; no clear D gene. This CDR3 contains 13 residues. The germline V gene encodes CDR1 ENHRY and CDR2 SYGVKD. Trimming cost V 2 bases and J 4 bases, with 6 bases left between them. Here the CDR3 reads CAISEGLNQPQHF. The DNA for the CDR3 is TGTGCCATCAGTGAGGGACTTAATCAGCCCCAGCATTTT.

This chain connects TRBV28 to TRBJ2-2, with TRBD2 matching over 9 bases. The CDR3 is 14 amino acids. CDR1 is MDHEN and CDR2 is SYDVKM in the germline V gene. Trimming at V came to 8 bases and at J to 4 bases, leaving 5 bases not matched to a gene. The CDR3 reads CASFSGSLTGELFF. The CDR3 nucleotides read TGTGCCAGCTTTAGCGGGAGCCTCACCGGGGAGCTGTTTTTT.

The chain joins TRBV4-1 to TRBJ2-2, with a possible D match to TRBD1 (6 bases). The CDR3 is 17 residues long. Germline values: CDR1 MGHRA, CDR2 YSYEKL. V shed 1 base and J shed 4 bases, with 16 bases lying between them. In nucleotides, the CDR3 is TGCGCCAGCAGCCAAGGCTTGACCGTGGACAGCACCGGGGAGCTGTTTTTT. Its protein is CASSQGLTVDSTGELFF.